This T cell receptor beta chain is drawn from a study of pediatric ulcerative colitis. The data were produced by immunoSEQ multiplex PCR, yet TCRdb's version contains in-frame clones alone and is incomplete. The data show 10,000 to 12,000 clones, approximately 80% seen once. The sample holds a few counts of this clone. One to two pinch biopsies were taken from the rectum during colonoscopy. Trimming left V 5 bases short and J 0 bases short, with 11 bases between. The CDR3 spans 15 residues. The germline CDR1 and CDR2 sequences are SGHTA and FQGNSA. The material sequenced was gut tissue. This chain joins TRBV7-2 and TRBJ1-5; no reliable D call. The clonotype originates from a girl between 10 and 17 years old who was a control in a study of pediatric ulcerative colitis. CDR3 in amino acids: CASSREGYSNQPQHF. Written as DNA, the CDR3 is TGTGCCAGCAGCCGGGAGGGCTATAGCAATCAGCCCCAGCATTTT.